One and the same sample provided the 26 T cell receptor beta chains below, sequenced in a study of blood T cell repertoires in COVID-19 (dated by TCRdb to the early 2020s). Library preparation used the immunoSEQ multiplex PCR assay. TCRdb retrieved this table from immuneACCESS and kept in-frame rearrangements only. Not all clones are present; in checked studies, unresolved V genes account for under half, and no reason is known for the remainder. This sample holds approximately 190,000 clones; roughly 80% were observed only once. The ten largest clonotypes hold around 6.5% of the sample. The specimen sequenced was peripheral blood. The receptors shown here come from a woman aged 40 to 50 with acute or convalescent COVID-19.

This chain connects TRBV19 to TRBJ2-3, with 10 nucleotides matching TRBD2. The CDR3 length is 15 residues. Germline trimming cut 5 bases from V and 5 bases from J; bases unmatched to any gene: 7. CDR1 is LNHDA, CDR2 SQIVND, per germline (reference sequence). The CDR3 is CASSVSGGAVDTQYF. In DNA form, the CDR3 reads TGTGCCAGTAGTGTGAGCGGGGGGGCCGTAGATACGCAGTATTTT.

The CDR3 DNA reads as TGCGCCAGCAGCTTGGAAGTAGGCAGGGGGGTCGAGCAGTTCTTC. Its translation: CASSLEVGRGVEQFF. The rearrangement joins TRBV5-1 to TRBJ2-1; D possibly corresponds to TRBD1 (7 bases). Germline-derived CDR1 and CDR2 are SGHRS and YFSETQ. This CDR3 contains 15 residues. Trimming shortened V by 0 bases and J by 10 bases, and 17 bases separated the two germline ends.

This chain uses TRBV19 with TRBJ2-1; 7 bases line up with TRBD1. Trimming removed 8 bases from V and 6 bases from J; junction bases left unmatched: 7. CDR3 length equals 13 residues. Germline lookup yields CDR1 LNHDA and CDR2 SQIVND (reference sequence). The CDR3 loop is CASGDAGGNEQFF. The DNA of the CDR3 is TGTGCCAGTGGTGACGCAGGGGGCAATGAGCAGTTCTTC. The full variable domain, in which reference TRBV19 and TRBJ2-1 provide the parts outside the CDR3, is DGGITQSPKYLFRKEGQNVTLSCEQNLNHDAMYWYRQDPGQGLRLIYYSQIVNDFQKGDIAEGYSVSREKKESFPLTVTSAQKNPTAFYLCASGDAGGNEQFFGPGTRLTVL.

J is TRBJ1-1 and V is TRBV30; D perhaps matches TRBD1 (6 bases). The CDR3 has 13 residues. Germline lookup yields CDR1 GTSNPN and CDR2 SVGIG (reference sequence). Trimming removed 3 bases at V and 5 bases at J, with 13 bases between. The CDR3 loop is CAWSVGGLTEAFF. The CDR3 DNA is TGTGCCTGGAGCGTCGGGGGGCTAACTGAAGCTTTCTTT.

The chain combines TRBV7-6 with TRBJ1-3, with TRBD1 matching 8 bases. V was clipped by 5 bases and J by 11 bases; unmatched bases: 23. Germline loops: CDR1 SGHVS, CDR2 FNYEAQ. CDR3 length equals 18 residues. The CDR3 sequence is CASSPRSYTTGAPRAIYF. The CDR3 region has the DNA TGTGCCAGCAGCCCGCGCTCTTACACGACAGGGGCCCCCCGTGCCATATATTTT. Variable domain in full (rest from reference TRBV7-6 and TRBJ1-3): GAGVSQSPRYKVTKRGQDVALRCDPISGHVSLYWYRQALGQGPEFLTYFNYEAQQDKSGLPNDRFSAERPEGSISTLTIQRTEQRDSAMYRCASSPRSYTTGAPRAIYFGEGSWLTVV.

The chain employs TRBV5-1 and TRBJ1-4, with D unresolved. V gave up 0 bases and J gave up 0 bases, with 12 bases separating them. This CDR3 contains 17 residues. Germline V CDR1 and CDR2: SGHRS, YFSETQ. The chain's CDR3 is CASSLVATVATNEKLFF. The CDR3 region has the DNA TGCGCCAGCAGCTTGGTAGCGACGGTTGCAACTAATGAAAAACTGTTTTTT.

Points on this clone: This sample also contains other DNA sequences that code for the same CDR3. The genes are TRBV2 and TRBJ1-5, with D maybe TRBD1 (6 bases). V shed 1 base and J shed 2 bases, with 6 bases lying between them. CDR1 SNHLY and CDR2 FYNNEI come from the germline V gene. This CDR3 has 14 residues. The CDR3 loop reads CASSEGQGNQPQHF. Here the CDR3 DNA reads TGTGCCAGCAGTGAAGGACAGGGCAATCAGCCCCAGCATTTT.

J is TRBJ1-4 and V is TRBV6-5, with a weak D call TRBD1 (5 bases). Trimming removed 2 bases at V and 7 bases at J, with 11 bases between. The CDR3 runs 14 residues. Germline V lookup: CDR1 MNHEY, CDR2 SVGAGI. The CDR3 coding sequence is TGTGCCAGCAGTTACGCATCGGGGGGTGAAAAACTGTTTTTT. Protein sequence: CASSYASGGEKLFF.

The chain uses TRBV27 and TRBJ2-5; 14 bases agree with TRBD2. The ends lost 7 bases at V and 1 base at J; junction bases unmatched: 8. The germline V gene encodes CDR1 MNHEY and CDR2 SMNVEV (reference sequence). This CDR3 comprises 17 residues. CDR3 coding DNA: TGTGCCAGCATGATTCGGACTAGCGGGAGGCCCCAAGAGACCCAGTACTTC. This translates into CASMIRTSGRPQETQYF.

The rearrangement uses TRBV5-6 and TRBJ2-7; D is possibly TRBD1 (6 bases). This CDR3 contains 15 residues. Germline-derived CDR1 and CDR2 are SGHDT and YYEEEE. V was pared by 4 bases and J by 4 bases, with 18 bases between. CDR3 protein: CASSVKNRVQYEQYF. CDR3 nucleotides: TGTGCCAGCAGCGTAAAAAACAGGGTCCAATACGAGCAGTACTTC.

V gene TRBV5-1 combines with J gene TRBJ2-2; D may be TRBD1 (6 bases). The CDR3 totals 15 residues. Trimming shortened V by 0 bases and J by 5 bases, and 11 bases separated the two germline ends. Germline V gene lookup returns CDR1 SGHRS and CDR2 YFSETQ. CDR3 sequence (DNA): TGCGCCAGCAGCTTGGTATCAGGGGAAACCGGGGAGCTGTTTTTT. This codes for CASSLVSGETGELFF.

The chain uses TRBV29-1 and TRBJ1-5, with TRBD1 as a possible D gene (5 bases). The CDR3 totals 13 residues. V was pared by 6 bases and J by 1 base, with 10 bases between. Germline V CDR1 and CDR2: SQVTM, ANQGSEA. CDR3 in DNA: TGCAGCGTGGGTGGGGGGAGCAATCAGCCCCAGCATTTT. Residues: CSVGGGSNQPQHF.

This chain links TRBV28 with TRBJ1-1, with TRBD1 matching over 9 bases. This CDR3 is 14 amino acids long. Trimming cost V 3 bases and J 4 bases; bases outside gene matches: 3. Germline CDR1 is MDHEN and CDR2 is SYDVKM. CDR3 coding DNA: TGTGCCAGCAGTTTGACAGGGGGAAGCACTGAAGCTTTCTTT. It specifies CASSLTGGSTEAFF.

This chain joins TRBV28 and TRBJ2-3, with D perhaps TRBD2 (5 bases). This CDR3 contains 15 residues. Between the trimmed V and J ends, which lost 4 bases and 2 bases, there was a span of 13 bases. CDR1 MDHEN and CDR2 SYDVKM come from the germline V gene. CDR3 DNA sequence: TGTGCCAGCAGTTCCATCGGGGAATACACAGATACGCAGTATTTT. Translating it yields CASSSIGEYTDTQYF.

The V gene is TRBV18, the J gene TRBJ2-7; maybe TRBD1 (6 bases). Germline V lookup: CDR1 KGHSH, CDR2 LQKENI. The CDR3 has 14 residues. V shed 4 bases and J shed 1 base, with 11 bases lying between them. CDR3 sequence reads: CASSLRDKSYEQYF. In nucleotides, the CDR3 is TGTGCCAGCTCACTCCGGGACAAGTCCTACGAGCAGTACTTC.

This clone was seen just once. Other nucleotide sequences from this sample produce the same CDR3. V gene TRBV3-1 (or the pseudogene TRBV3-2) combines with J gene TRBJ1-4, with D possibly matching TRBD1 (5 bases). V was trimmed by 2 bases and J by 7 bases, leaving 11 bases between them. This CDR3 has 14 amino acids. Germline CDR1 LGHDT, CDR2 YNNKEL (reference sequence). CDR3 protein: CASSQFTGAEKLFF. The CDR3 region has the DNA TGTGCCAGCAGCCAATTCACTGGGGCTGAAAAACTGTTTTTT.

The chain combines TRBV4-1 with TRBJ1-4; 9 nucleotides align to TRBD1. J lost 6 bases, V lost 2 bases, and 7 bases had no gene match. The CDR3 covers 16 residues. Germline CDR1 MGHRA, CDR2 YSYEKL. DNA of the CDR3: TGCGCCAGCAGCCAATCCCCCGGGACAGGGTATGAAAAACTGTTTTTT. It codes for CASSQSPGTGYEKLFF.

The chain recombines TRBV10-3 with TRBJ2-1, with D hard to call. This CDR3 region has 16 residues. Per the germline V gene, CDR1 is ENHRY and CDR2 is SYGVKD. V lost 4 bases and J lost 0, with 13 bases in between. DNA of the CDR3: TGTGCCATCAGTGTTCTGCCTGAGAGCTCCTACAATGAGCAGTTCTTC. Protein product: CAISVLPESSYNEQFF.

J is TRBJ2-7 and V is TRBV11-2; D is undetermined. CDR1 and CDR2 from the germline V gene are SGHAT and FQNNGV. CDR3 length: 14 amino acids. Between the trimmed V and J ends, which lost 5 bases and 10 bases, there was a span of 21 bases. CDR3 bases: TGTGCCAGCAGCCTACGGCAGGTCCTTGTGGATCAGTACTTC. Its protein product is CASSLRQVLVDQYF. Variable domain in full (rest from reference TRBV11-2 and TRBJ2-7): EAGVAQSPRYKIIEKRQSVAFWCNPISGHATLYWYQQILGQGPKLLIQFQNNGVVDDSQLPKDRFSAERLKGVDSTLKIQPAKLEDSAVYLCASSLRQVLVDQYFGPGTRLTVT.

This clone was detected only a few times. This chain links TRBV28 with TRBJ2-7; 8 positions match TRBD1. CDR3 length: 15 amino acids. V gave up 3 bases and J gave up 3 bases; unmatched junction bases: 7. Germline V gene lookup returns CDR1 MDHEN and CDR2 SYDVKM. CDR3 region: CASSFAGGAIYEQYF. DNA for the CDR3: TGTGCCAGCAGTTTCGCAGGGGGCGCCATCTACGAGCAGTACTTC.

The sample holds one count of this clone. This rearrangement joins TRBV18 to TRBJ2-1; D uncertain. The CDR3 sequence is 13 residues long. Trimming removed 2 bases at V and 10 bases at J, with 12 bases between. CDR1 is KGHSH, CDR2 LQKENI, per germline. CDR3 DNA: TGTGCCAGCTCACCATTATTGGGTAGCGAGCAGTTCTTC. It specifies CASSPLLGSEQFF.

The chain has TRBV19 and TRBJ1-6; D perhaps matches TRBD1 (5 bases). The CDR3 runs 15 residues. V was cut by 5 bases and J by 8 bases, with 16 bases left in between. Germline values: CDR1 LNHDA, CDR2 SQIVND (reference sequence). In DNA form, the CDR3 reads TGTGCCAGTAGTGTCGTCGGGGACTACGATTCACCCCTCCACTTT. Translation gives CASSVVGDYDSPLHF.

In its sample, this clone was seen many times. The rearrangement uses TRBV2 and TRBJ2-7; unclear D gene. Germline V gives CDR1 SNHLY, CDR2 FYNNEI. The ends were cut back, 3 bases at V and 2 bases at J, with 11 bases in the middle. This CDR3 comprises 14 residues. As DNA, the CDR3 is TGTGCCAGCAGTGAGAGGCAGCCACCCTACGAGCAGTACTTC. Translated, it gives CASSERQPPYEQYF.

This chain joins TRBV5-4 and TRBJ1-1; the D gene is possibly TRBD1 (6 bases). The CDR3 covers 18 residues. The V end was cut by 4 bases, the J end by 0 bases, with 22 bases between. Germline CDR1 and CDR2: SGHNT and YYREEE (reference sequence). CDR3 bases: TGTGCCAGCAGCGTTGGAGGGGGGGCCTACTTCATGAACACTGAAGCTTTCTTT. This codes for CASSVGGGAYFMNTEAFF.

The chain couples TRBV7-9 to TRBJ1-6; D not certain. Trimming took off 3 bases at V and 8 bases at J, with 5 bases between the two ends. Germline CDR1 SEHNR, CDR2 FQNEAQ (reference sequence). This CDR3 region has 12 residues. As DNA, the CDR3 is TGTGCCAGCAGCTTTCCCGATTCACCCCTCCACTTT. Translating it yields CASSFPDSPLHF. Complete variable domain (other parts from reference TRBV7-9 and TRBJ1-6): DTGVSQNPRHKITKRGQNVTFRCDPISEHNRLYWYRQTLGQGPEFLTYFQNEAQLEKSRLLSDRFSAERPKGSFSTLEIQRTEQGDSAMYLCASSFPDSPLHFGNGTRLTVT.

This rearrangement joins TRBV18 to TRBJ1-2, with 9 positions matching TRBD1. Germline CDR1 is KGHSH and CDR2 is LQKENI. J lost 4 bases, V lost 7 bases, and 7 bases had no gene match. The CDR3 has 14 residues. CDR3 DNA: TGTGCCAGCTTTTCGGGACAGGGACCCTATGGCTACACCTTC. It is translated as CASFSGQGPYGYTF.